These 10 T cell receptor beta chains originate from one sample sequenced in a study of blood T cell repertoires in COVID-19 (dated by TCRdb to 2019 to 2021). The protocol used for the library was the immunoSEQ multiplex PCR assay. TCRdb carries this immuneACCESS record with in-frame sequences only. Its versions omit some clonotypes, under half of them owing to an unresolved V gene in the studies checked, with the rest unexplained. The sample table contains around 120,000 clones; only one count was recorded for almost 90% of them. The leading ten clones occupy under 4.5% of the sample. The sample comprised peripheral blood. Receptors were obtained from a woman aged 60 to 75 with COVID-19, enrolled during active disease.

The chain has TRBV9 and TRBJ2-3; 9 positions agree with TRBD1. CDR1 is SGDLS and CDR2 is YYNGEE in the germline V gene. The V segment lost 0 bases and the J segment 2 bases; nucleotides outside the gene matches: 1. There are 15 residues in the CDR3. This CDR3 is CASSVEQGATDTQYF. CDR3 nucleotides: TGTGCCAGCAGCGTAGAACAGGGGGCCACAGATACGCAGTATTTT. The full variable domain, with the rest looked up from reference TRBV9 and TRBJ2-3, is DSGVTQTPKHLITATGQRVTLRCSPRSGDLSVYWYQQSLDQGLQFLIQYYNGEERAKGNILERFSAQQFPDLHSELNLSSLELGDSALYFCASSVEQGATDTQYFGPGTRLTVL.

The J gene is TRBJ2-1, the V gene TRBV27; tentatively, D is TRBD1 (7 bases). V was trimmed by 3 bases and J by 5 bases, leaving 14 bases between them. The CDR3 consists of 15 residues. Germline V gene lookup returns CDR1 MNHEY and CDR2 SMNVEV (reference sequence). This chain's CDR3 is CASSLLAGGNNEQFF. The CDR3 coding sequence is TGTGCCAGCAGTTTGCTGGCAGGGGGGAACAATGAGCAGTTCTTC.

Written as DNA, the CDR3 is TGTGCCTGGAGTGTAGGGGTAGCGGGGGGTGGAGATACGCAGTATTTT. Translating gives CAWSVGVAGGGDTQYF. The genes are TRBV30 and TRBJ2-3; TRBD2 matches at 10 bases. The CDR3 is made up of 16 amino acids. The germline CDR1 and CDR2 sequences are GTSNPN and SVGIG (reference sequence). J gave up 5 bases and V 0 bases, and 8 bases lay outside the gene matches.

This rearrangement joins TRBV6-5 to TRBJ2-1; D might be TRBD2 (7 bases). This CDR3 is 15 amino acids long. Germline-derived CDR1 and CDR2 are MNHEY and SVGAGI. With 2 bases removed from V and 7 bases from J, the gap between germline ends came to 15 bases. The CDR3 is CASSYGGGLGNEQFF. In DNA form, the CDR3 reads TGTGCCAGCAGTTACGGCGGGGGCCTCGGAAATGAGCAGTTCTTC.

V is TRBV6-5 and J is TRBJ1-5, with D perhaps matching TRBD1 (6 bases). V shed 5 bases and J shed 4 bases, with 9 bases lying between them. The CDR3 covers 13 residues. In germline, CDR1 is MNHEY, CDR2 SVGAGI. CDR3 loop: CASSLDRNQPQHF. The CDR3 DNA reads as TGTGCCAGCAGTCTGGACAGAAATCAGCCCCAGCATTTT.

The chain links TRBV7-3 to TRBJ2-1; 8 bases map to TRBD2. The CDR3 is 16 amino acids. CDR1 is SGHTA, CDR2 FQGTGA, per germline. Losses at the gene ends were 5 bases for V and 0 bases for J; bases not matched to a gene: 6. CDR3 protein: CASSPRAGASYNEQFF. CDR3 nucleotide sequence: TGTGCCAGCAGCCCAAGAGCGGGGGCCTCCTACAATGAGCAGTTCTTC.

This chain joins TRBV4-1 and TRBJ2-7; 8 nucleotides agree with TRBD1. The ends lost 2 bases at V and 3 bases at J; junction bases unmatched: 6. This CDR3 region has 15 residues. Germline CDR1 reads MGHRA; CDR2 reads YSYEKL. In DNA form, the CDR3 reads TGCGCCAGCAGCCAATACCAGACAGGGGTCTACGAGCAGTACTTC. It yields the protein CASSQYQTGVYEQYF.

The chain couples TRBV29-1 to TRBJ2-1, with 8 bases fitting TRBD1. The CDR3 loop spans 15 amino acids. With V trimmed by 6 bases and J by 7 bases, 14 bases remained unmatched. CDR1 and CDR2 (germline): SQVTM, ANQGSEA. The CDR3 DNA reads as TGCAGCGTGAGGACAGGGTCTAGTGTAGCGAATGAGCAGTTCTTC. Protein sequence: CSVRTGSSVANEQFF.

This chain joins TRBV5-5 and TRBJ1-1; a weak D match, TRBD1 (6 bases). Deletions cut 6 bases from V and 4 bases from J, with 16 bases between. Germline V lookup: CDR1 SGHKS, CDR2 YYEKEE (reference sequence). The CDR3 consists of 14 residues. The CDR3, as DNA: TGTGCCAGCATCCTGGGGGCAGGGCGCACTGAAGCTTTCTTT. Amino acid sequence: CASILGAGRTEAFF.

V gene TRBV29-1 combines with J gene TRBJ2-5; D possibly corresponds to TRBD2 (5 bases). Trimming shortened V by 7 bases and J by 2 bases, and 11 bases separated the two germline ends. This CDR3 spans 12 amino acids. Germline CDR1 is SQVTM and CDR2 is ANQGSEA. The chain's CDR3 is CSASPGQETQYF. Here the CDR3 DNA reads TGCAGCGCGTCCCCGGGGCAAGAGACCCAGTACTTC.